This TCR beta chain was retrieved from a study of CD8 T cells in ankylosing spondylitis. Broader study findings: Researchers reportedly found disease-linked clones significantly enriched in matched ankylosing spondylitis synovial fluid. Apparently characteristic of ankylosing spondylitis blood was a TCR beta motif (under ten highly homologous variants).

Quantitative 5'-RACE with molecular barcodes produced the TCR beta libraries. TCRdb itself ran the 5' RACE reads through MiXCR, one entry per CDR3 protein. Of some 220,000 distinct CDR3 sequences detected, 8% to 10% appear once; the ten largest clones hold more than 4.5%. This clonotype was recorded many times. Its antigen is unidentified. The length of the CDR3 is 14 residues. Germline CDR1 DFQATT, CDR2 SNEGSKA (reference sequence). V lost 3 bases and J lost 6; bases outside the gene matches: 9. The chain combines TRBV20-1 with TRBJ1-2; 8 bases are shared with TRBD1. The TCR sequence derives from a female donor with ankylosing spondylitis or in good health (not recorded which). The sequenced material came from blood, either unsorted or a sorted T cell fraction (not recorded which). CDR3 DNA: TGCAGTGCTAGCACCCCAGGGGGCGCGGATGGCTACACCTTC. It is translated as CSASTPGGADGYTF.